The 27 T cell receptor beta chains reported below all come from one sample, sequenced in a study of blood T cell repertoires in COVID-19. Some clones are missing from TCRdb's copy, which holds only in-frame ones; the method was immunoSEQ multiplex PCR. The sample lists about 250,000 clones, 88% seen once, with about 3% in the top ten. Sequenced input: PBMCs or T cells enriched from blood (not recorded which). These receptors were collected from a woman aged 45-65 years who had recovered from COVID-19.

J is TRBJ2-2 and V is TRBV29-1, with D perhaps matching TRBD1 (5 bases). This CDR3 spans 13 amino acids. V gave up 3 bases and J gave up 3 bases, with 8 bases separating them. Germline loops: CDR1 SQVTM, CDR2 ANQGSEA. CDR3 loop: CSVDRDHTGELFF. The DNA for the CDR3 is TGCAGCGTTGACAGGGATCACACCGGGGAGCTGTTTTTT.

The chain has TRBV28 and TRBJ1-4; D is unresolved. Germline V gene lookup returns CDR1 MDHEN and CDR2 SYDVKM. This CDR3 is built from 13 residues. The V end lost 2 bases, the J end lost 8 bases, and 9 bases lay between the germline ends. The CDR3 DNA is TGTGCCAGCAGTTTAATAGGGAGGGAAAAACTGTTTTTT. It yields the protein CASSLIGREKLFF.

The chain joins TRBV6-2 or TRBV6-3 to TRBJ2-7; 8 nucleotides line up with TRBD1. The CDR3 length is 14 residues. V was pared by 4 bases and J by 1 base, with 3 bases of the junction left unmatched. Germline loops: CDR1 MNHEY, CDR2 SVGEGT. CDR3 in amino acids: CASSFRTGSYEQYF. CDR3 DNA sequence: TGTGCCAGCAGTTTTAGGACAGGGTCCTACGAGCAGTACTTC.

The chain uses TRBV3-1 (or the pseudogene TRBV3-2) and TRBJ2-7; the match to TRBD1 covers 8 bases. Trimming removed 4 bases from V and 3 bases from J; junction bases left unmatched: 5. CDR3 length equals 14 residues. Germline CDR1 and CDR2: LGHDT and YNNKEL (reference sequence). The CDR3 DNA reads TGTGCCAGCAGCCCGAGGACAGGGCGCTACGAGCAGTACTTC. Encoded protein: CASSPRTGRYEQYF.

V usage is TRBV28 and J usage is TRBJ2-1; no definite D call. CDR1 and CDR2 from the germline V gene are MDHEN and SYDVKM. Trimming took off 5 bases at V and 10 bases at J, with 9 bases between the two ends. This CDR3 region has 11 residues. The CDR3 DNA reads TGTGCCAGCAGTGTCTACAGCGAGCAGTTCTTC. Translation: CASSVYSEQFF.

The rearrangement links TRBV9 to TRBJ2-3; a weak D match, TRBD1 (5 bases). CDR1 and CDR2 (germline): SGDLS, YYNGEE. Trimming shortened V by 7 bases and J by 0 bases, and 15 bases separated the two germline ends. There are 15 residues in the CDR3. The CDR3 protein is CASGRLDSSTDTQYF. The CDR3 DNA reads TGTGCCAGCGGCCGTTTAGACAGCAGCACAGATACGCAGTATTTT.

The J gene is TRBJ1-5, the V gene TRBV27; a possible D gene is TRBD1 (6 bases). The CDR3 sequence is 14 residues long. V was pared by 4 bases and J by 6 bases, with 13 bases between. Germline V gives CDR1 MNHEY, CDR2 SMNVEV (reference sequence). Written as DNA, the CDR3 is TGTGCCAGCAGTTCCACAGGGTTCGGTCAGCCCCAGCATTTT. Amino acids: CASSSTGFGQPQHF.

The J gene is TRBJ1-5, the V gene TRBV7-2, with D unresolved. Germline loops: CDR1 SGHTA, CDR2 FQGNSA. The CDR3 spans 15 residues. V lost 1 base, J lost 4 bases, and 11 bases lay in between. CDR3 amino acids: CASSLEVAANQPQHF. The CDR3 DNA sequence: TGTGCCAGCAGCTTAGAGGTGGCAGCGAATCAGCCCCAGCATTTT.

The CDR3 spells CASSYSSGPSEQYF. Written as DNA, the CDR3 is TGTGCCAGCAGTTACTCGTCAGGGCCCAGCGAGCAGTACTTC. The chain joins TRBV6-5 to TRBJ2-7; D perhaps matches TRBD1 (5 bases). CDR1 and CDR2 (germline): MNHEY, SVGAGI. This CDR3 is built from 14 residues. The V and J ends lost 0 bases and 6 bases respectively, with 12 bases between them.

This clone is a singleton in its sample. J is TRBJ2-1 and V is TRBV24-1; D is perhaps TRBD1 (5 bases). The CDR3 is 15 residues long. V lost 6 bases and J lost 4, with 15 bases in between. Germline V gives CDR1 KGHDR, CDR2 SFDVKD. CDR3 sequence: CATSSPGYVYNEQFF. The CDR3 DNA reads TGTGCCACCAGTTCCCCAGGGTACGTTTACAATGAGCAGTTCTTC.

CDR3 DNA: TGTGCCAGCACCCCCGGGGATCGCGACAATGAGCAGTTCTTC. Amino acids: CASTPGDRDNEQFF. This chain connects TRBV6-4 to TRBJ2-1; a weak D match, TRBD2 (5 bases). V gave up 7 bases and J gave up 5 bases, with 15 bases separating them. From germline, CDR1 is MRHNA and CDR2 SNTAGT. This CDR3 has 14 residues.

The chain joins TRBV19 to TRBJ2-6; D call uncertain. V dropped 1 base and J dropped 4 bases, with 5 bases sitting between them. Germline CDR1 is LNHDA and CDR2 is SQIVND (reference sequence). The CDR3 loop spans 14 amino acids. CDR3: CASSIGAGANVLTF. CDR3 in DNA: TGTGCCAGTAGTATAGGGGCCGGGGCCAACGTCCTGACTTTC.

This clone appeared a single time. The chain uses TRBV7-9 and TRBJ2-7; TRBD1 agrees at 9 bases. With V trimmed by 0 bases and J by 6 bases, 9 bases remained unmatched. The CDR3 is made up of 16 amino acids. Germline CDR1 SEHNR, CDR2 FQNEAQ (reference sequence). CDR3 amino acids: CASSLATGQGSSEQYF. In nucleotides, the CDR3 is TGTGCCAGCAGCTTAGCTACTGGACAGGGGTCATCCGAGCAGTACTTC.

The genes are TRBV28 and TRBJ2-1, with 7 nucleotides matching TRBD2. Germline CDR1 reads MDHEN; CDR2 reads SYDVKM. J was trimmed by 4 bases and V by 8 bases; bases with no gene match: 17. The CDR3 loop spans 17 amino acids. CDR3: CASSLFGGREYYNEQFF. In nucleotides, the CDR3 is TGTGCCAGCTCTCTTTTTGGGGGGAGGGAGTATTACAATGAGCAGTTCTTC.

For the CDR3, the DNA is TGCGCCAGCAGCCCAACAGGGGCCCTGGGGACTGAAGCTTTCTTT. It translates to CASSPTGALGTEAFF. This chain connects TRBV5-1 to TRBJ1-1; 7 bases line up with TRBD1. V shed 4 bases and J 5 bases; nucleotides not matched to a gene: 11. Germline loops: CDR1 SGHRS, CDR2 YFSETQ. CDR3 length: 15 amino acids.

The V and J genes are TRBV5-6 and TRBJ2-7, with 11 bases lining up with TRBD2. The CDR3 totals 16 residues. J was trimmed by 2 bases and V by 3 bases; bases with no gene match: 7. From germline, CDR1 is SGHDT and CDR2 YYEEEE. In DNA form, the CDR3 reads TGTGCCAGCAGCTACCGACTAGCGGGATACCCCTACGAGCAGTACTTC. It translates to CASSYRLAGYPYEQYF.

The chain combines TRBV7-3 with TRBJ2-3; D not certain. Germline V gives CDR1 SGHTA, CDR2 FQGTGA. Trimming pared 0 bases from V and 1 base from J, leaving 5 bases between. This CDR3 has 14 amino acids. CDR3 amino acids: CASSLTTGTDTQYF. CDR3 DNA sequence: TGTGCCAGCAGCTTAACAACAGGCACAGATACGCAGTATTTT. The variable domain in full, with the rest retrieved from reference TRBV7-3 and TRBJ2-3, is GAGVSQTPSNKVTEKGKYVELRCDPISGHTALYWYRQSLGQGPEFLIYFQGTGAADDSGLPNDRFFAVRPEGSVSTLKIQRTERGDSAVYLCASSLTTGTDTQYFGPGTRLTVL.

J is TRBJ1-5 and V is TRBV7-2, with 10 nucleotides matching TRBD1. V gave up 5 bases and J gave up 6 bases; unmatched junction bases: 7. Germline V lookup: CDR1 SGHTA, CDR2 FQGNSA. This CDR3 spans 15 amino acids. The CDR3 DNA is TGTGCCAGCAGCCGGGACAGGGGCTCGGGTCAGCCCCAGCATTTT. It yields the protein CASSRDRGSGQPQHF.

The chain carries TRBV29-1 and TRBJ1-1; D is unresolved. V was pared by 7 bases and J by 7 bases, with 16 bases between. Germline V gives CDR1 SQVTM, CDR2 ANQGSEA. CDR3 length: 12 residues. The CDR3 sequence is CSASRTVDEAFF. The CDR3, as DNA: TGCAGCGCCTCTAGGACTGTCGATGAAGCTTTCTTT.

The V and J genes are TRBV19 and TRBJ2-1; weak D call: TRBD1 (6 bases). Trimming pared 1 base from V and 0 bases from J, leaving 10 bases between. Germline-derived CDR1 and CDR2 are LNHDA and SQIVND (reference sequence). The CDR3 consists of 16 residues. The CDR3 spells CASSIVIGGSYNEQFF. For the CDR3, the DNA is TGTGCCAGTAGTATAGTTATAGGGGGCTCCTACAATGAGCAGTTCTTC.

The V gene is TRBV19, the J gene TRBJ1-5, with 9 bases identical to TRBD1. This CDR3 spans 17 amino acids. Trimming took 1 base from V and 6 from J; bases not matched to a gene: 10. The germline CDR1 and CDR2 sequences are LNHDA and SQIVND (reference sequence). This CDR3 reads CASSIGFAGQGRQPQHF. CDR3 nucleotide sequence: TGTGCCAGTAGTATAGGTTTTGCGGGACAGGGACGTCAGCCCCAGCATTTT.

The J gene is TRBJ2-7, the V gene TRBV6-5; D is undetermined. The ends were cut back, 10 bases at V and 2 bases at J, with 15 bases in the middle. Germline lookup yields CDR1 MNHEY and CDR2 SVGAGI. The length of the CDR3 is 13 residues. The CDR3 sequence is CATKTPLTYEQYF. CDR3 coding DNA: TGTGCCACCAAGACACCACTTACCTACGAGCAGTACTTC.

The chain joins TRBV11-3 to TRBJ2-2; 15 bases map to TRBD2. The germline V gene has CDR1 SGHNT and CDR2 YENEEA. V was pared by 5 bases and J by 5 bases, with 9 bases of the junction left unmatched. This CDR3 spans 18 amino acids. DNA of the CDR3: TGTGCCAGCAGCCCGGGACTAGCGGGAGGCCTTGATACCGGGGAGCTGTTTTTT. Amino acid sequence: CASSPGLAGGLDTGELFF.

This chain links TRBV7-9 with TRBJ1-5; D may be TRBD1 (5 bases). The CDR3 is 15 residues long. Germline CDR1 reads SEHNR; CDR2 reads FQNEAQ (reference sequence). V was shortened by 4 bases and J by 0 bases, with 10 bases between the two germline ends. The CDR3 nucleotides read TGTGCCAGCAGCTGGGGCAGTAATAGCAATCAGCCCCAGCATTTT. Translating gives CASSWGSNSNQPQHF.

The rearrangement joins TRBV5-1 to TRBJ2-5; 14 bases align to TRBD2. CDR1 and CDR2 from the germline V gene are SGHRS and YFSETQ. The CDR3 totals 17 residues. Trimming at V came to 3 bases and at J to 5 bases, leaving 9 bases not matched to a gene. CDR3 bases: TGCGCCAGCAGCTCACAACCCGGGACTAGCGGGAGTGAGACCCAGTACTTC. Its protein is CASSSQPGTSGSETQYF.

The gene calls are TRBV30 and TRBJ2-3, with D perhaps matching TRBD2 (6 bases). This CDR3 contains 17 residues. CDR1 and CDR2 from the germline V gene are GTSNPN and SVGIG (reference sequence). The V end was cut by 4 bases, the J end by 1 base, with 21 bases between. The CDR3 region has the DNA TGTGCCTGGAATGGGTTCGGAACGGGAGTCGGCACAGATACGCAGTATTTT. Amino acids: CAWNGFGTGVGTDTQYF.

The CDR3 DNA follows: TGTGCCAGTAGTAGGGCGGGGGACTACTCCTACAATGAGCAGTTCTTC. Protein: CASSRAGDYSYNEQFF. The V gene is TRBV19, the J gene TRBJ2-1; 7 nucleotides align to TRBD2. The CDR3 contains 16 residues. J was trimmed by 0 bases and V by 4 bases; bases with no gene match: 6. Germline assignment: CDR1 LNHDA and CDR2 SQIVND (reference sequence).